These 21 T cell receptor beta chains share one sample of origin, sequenced in a study of blood T cell repertoires in COVID-19. Sequenced by immunoSEQ multiplex PCR; TCRdb stores in-frame clones only, minus some. This sample has about 280,000 clones; 85% occur once, and the top ten carry 13%. The sequenced sample was peripheral blood. All receptors come from a human donor in a cohort sampled during active COVID-19.

The chain couples TRBV19 to TRBJ2-1, with TRBD1 identical over 7 bases. CDR1 and CDR2 (germline): LNHDA, SQIVND (reference sequence). The CDR3 loop spans 14 amino acids. The J segment lost 4 bases and the V segment lost 6 bases, leaving 6 bases of the junction unmatched. DNA for the CDR3: TGTGCCAGTAGGAGACAGGGTGGTTACAATGAGCAGTTCTTC. This codes for CASRRQGGYNEQFF.

This clone was counted between two and nine times. The chain links TRBV2 to TRBJ2-3; a possible D gene is TRBD2 (5 bases). In germline, CDR1 is SNHLY, CDR2 FYNNEI. The CDR3 sequence is 16 residues long. With 1 base removed from V and 0 bases from J, the gap between germline ends came to 11 bases. DNA for the CDR3: TGTGCCAGCAGTGAAGTTGGACTTACTAGCACAGATACGCAGTATTTT. Amino acid sequence: CASSEVGLTSTDTQYF.

The chain carries TRBV24-1 and TRBJ2-2; TRBD2 agrees at 11 bases. Losses at the gene ends were 4 bases for V and 0 bases for J; bases not matched to a gene: 3. This CDR3 has 17 residues. CDR1 is KGHDR, CDR2 SFDVKD, per germline. The CDR3 sequence: CATSDSSGRTNTGELFF. The CDR3 bases are TGTGCCACCAGTGACTCTAGCGGGAGGACGAACACCGGGGAGCTGTTTTTT.

V and J are TRBV3-1 (or the pseudogene TRBV3-2) and TRBJ2-1; no clear D. This CDR3 comprises 17 residues. In germline, CDR1 is LGHDT, CDR2 YNNKEL (reference sequence). Between the trimmed V and J ends, which lost 4 bases and 5 bases, there was a span of 21 bases. The CDR3 DNA sequence: TGTGCCAGCAGCCCCCCGTTTGCCGAAAGACGGGACAATGAGCAGTTCTTC. As protein: CASSPPFAERRDNEQFF.

The chain recombines TRBV19 with TRBJ2-5; 12 bases fit TRBD1. Looked up from germline, CDR1 is LNHDA and CDR2 is SQIVND (reference sequence). CDR3 size: 13 residues. Trimming took 8 bases from V and 5 from J; bases not matched to a gene: 3. The chain's CDR3 is CASRDRGLETQYF. CDR3 nucleotide sequence: TGTGCCAGTCGGGACAGGGGGCTGGAGACCCAGTACTTC. The whole variable domain, filled in from reference TRBV19 and TRBJ2-5, reads DGGITQSPKYLFRKEGQNVTLSCEQNLNHDAMYWYRQDPGQGLRLIYYSQIVNDFQKGDIAEGYSVSREKKESFPLTVTSAQKNPTAFYLCASRDRGLETQYFGPGTRLLVL.

This chain joins TRBV3-1 (or the pseudogene TRBV3-2) and TRBJ1-3, with D unclear. This CDR3 comprises 16 residues. Trimming pared 0 bases from V and 0 bases from J, leaving 9 bases between. Germline CDR1 and CDR2: LGHDT and YNNKEL (reference sequence). CDR3 amino acids: CASSQDNRDSGNTIYF. CDR3 nucleotide sequence: TGTGCCAGCAGCCAAGATAACAGAGACTCTGGAAACACCATATATTTT.

The chain employs TRBV5-1 and TRBJ1-1; TRBD1 matches 9 bases. Looked up from germline, CDR1 is SGHRS and CDR2 is YFSETQ. V lost 0 bases to trimming and J lost 11 bases; unmatched junction nucleotides: 8. This CDR3 comprises 14 residues. The CDR3: CASSLAATGGNAFF. In DNA, the CDR3 is TGCGCCAGCAGCTTGGCCGCGACAGGGGGAAATGCTTTCTTT.

This chain joins TRBV5-1 and TRBJ2-2; 8 bases align to TRBD2. There are 13 residues in the CDR3. J gave up 5 bases and V 4 bases, and 1 base lay outside the gene matches. CDR1 SGHRS and CDR2 YFSETQ come from the germline V gene. CDR3 DNA: TGCGCCAGCAGCGTAGCGGGGACCGGGGAGCTGTTTTTT. As protein: CASSVAGTGELFF.

CDR3 loop: CASSLTRQEAFF. The DNA for the CDR3 is TGTGCCAGCAGCTTAACCCGACAAGAAGCTTTCTTT. The chain uses TRBV28 and TRBJ1-1; the D is unclear. Germline values: CDR1 MDHEN, CDR2 SYDVKM. The CDR3 contains 12 residues. Trimming shortened V by 6 bases and J by 8 bases, and 13 bases separated the two germline ends.

Only one count was recorded for this clone. This chain connects TRBV6-5 to TRBJ1-5; weak D call: TRBD1 (5 bases). The V end was cut by 6 bases, the J end by 6 bases, with 12 bases between. This CDR3 is built from 13 residues. Germline CDR1 MNHEY, CDR2 SVGAGI. CDR3: CASRSQGGQPQHF. In DNA form, the CDR3 reads TGTGCCAGCAGGTCTCAGGGCGGTCAGCCCCAGCATTTT.

The chain joins TRBV18 to TRBJ1-3, with TRBD1 identical over 7 bases. The germline V gene encodes CDR1 KGHSH and CDR2 LQKENI. J was trimmed by 0 bases and V by 5 bases; bases with no gene match: 7. The length of the CDR3 is 16 residues. The CDR3, as DNA: TGTGCCAGCTCAAGGGACAGAGACACCTCTGGAAACACCATATATTTT. Encoded protein: CASSRDRDTSGNTIYF. The whole variable domain, filled in from reference TRBV18 and TRBJ1-3, reads NAGVMQNPRHLVRRRGQEARLRCSPMKGHSHVYWYRQLPEEGLKFMVYLQKENIIDESGMPKERFSAEFPKEGPSILRIQQVVRGDSAAYFCASSRDRDTSGNTIYFGEGSWLTVV.

This clone appeared a few times. The junction shows a germline mismatch at one end, possibly a read error. This chain links TRBV15 with TRBJ2-1, with D perhaps TRBD2 (5 bases). Germline assignment: CDR1 LNHNV and CDR2 YYDKDF (reference sequence). The CDR3 spans 11 residues. CDR3 sequence: CATSTGIEQFF. DNA for the CDR3: TGTGCCACAAGCACCGGGATTGAGCAGTTCTTC.

The chain employs TRBV7-2 and TRBJ1-2; 9 nucleotides match TRBD1. The CDR3 runs 16 residues. V lost 6 bases, J lost 6 bases, and 14 bases stayed unmatched. Germline lookup yields CDR1 SGHTA and CDR2 FQGNSA. The CDR3 DNA sequence: TGTGCCAGCAGTACAGGGGGCTCAGGTTGGCGGAATGGCTACACCTTC. Its protein is CASSTGGSGWRNGYTF.

The chain uses TRBV4-3 and TRBJ2-2; tentatively, D is TRBD1 (6 bases). CDR3 length: 15 residues. V was shortened by 0 bases and J by 7 bases, with 12 bases between the two germline ends. The germline CDR1 and CDR2 sequences are LGHNA and YSLEER. The CDR3 region is CASSQEGAGIGELFF. Written as DNA, the CDR3 is TGCGCCAGCAGCCAAGAGGGGGCAGGGATCGGGGAGCTGTTTTTT.

The gene calls are TRBV7-6 and TRBJ2-7; 8 positions agree with TRBD2. CDR3 length: 17 amino acids. The junction had 13 bases not matched to a gene; V was cut back by 4 bases and J by 2 bases. The germline V gene has CDR1 SGHVS and CDR2 FNYEAQ. The CDR3 bases are TGTGCCAGCAGCTCTACCATTAGCGGGAAACGCACCTACGAGCAGTACTTC. It specifies CASSSTISGKRTYEQYF.

In its sample, this clone was seen a few times. The chain links TRBV18 to TRBJ1-1; the D gene is possibly TRBD1 (5 bases). The CDR3 sequence is 15 residues long. V was shortened by 4 bases and J by 2 bases, with 14 bases between the two germline ends. Looked up from germline, CDR1 is KGHSH and CDR2 is LQKENI. In DNA form, the CDR3 reads TGTGCCAGCTCACTTGGTAGGACAAGTAACACTGAAGCTTTCTTT. It yields the protein CASSLGRTSNTEAFF.

The chain uses TRBV7-3 and TRBJ2-3, with D perhaps TRBD2 (5 bases). The CDR3 is 14 amino acids. Germline V gives CDR1 SGHTA, CDR2 FQGTGA. V was clipped by 5 bases and J by 0 bases, with 9 bases between them. CDR3 sequence reads: CASSPGLSTDTQYF. The CDR3 nucleotides are TGTGCCAGCAGCCCAGGACTTAGCACAGATACGCAGTATTTT.

The rearrangement links TRBV6-5 to TRBJ2-7, with 7 positions matching TRBD1. Losses at the gene ends were 8 bases for V and 3 bases for J; bases not matched to a gene: 7. CDR1 MNHEY and CDR2 SVGAGI come from the germline V gene. The CDR3 runs to 13 residues. In nucleotides, the CDR3 is TGTGCCAGCGCCAGGGACAGCGACTACGAGCAGTACTTC. Protein: CASARDSDYEQYF.

The chain combines TRBV20-1 with TRBJ2-1; D call uncertain. This CDR3 comprises 11 residues. Germline lookup yields CDR1 DFQATT and CDR2 SNEGSKA (reference sequence). Deletions cut 4 bases from V and 5 bases from J, with 6 bases between. The CDR3 nucleotides read TGCAGTGCTAACAATCACAATGAGCAGTTCTTC. Protein product: CSANNHNEQFF.

The CDR3 DNA reads as TGTGCCAGCTCACCCGGGACAGTCTATGGCTACACCTTC. It is translated as CASSPGTVYGYTF. The rearrangement links TRBV18 to TRBJ1-2; 7 bases align to TRBD1. Trimming at V came to 3 bases and at J to 4 bases, leaving 2 bases not matched to a gene. CDR3 size: 13 residues. In germline, CDR1 is KGHSH, CDR2 LQKENI.

This chain joins TRBV18 and TRBJ1-4, with D uncertain. The germline V gene has CDR1 KGHSH and CDR2 LQKENI. Trimming shortened V by 2 bases and J by 4 bases, and 14 bases separated the two germline ends. The CDR3 totals 16 residues. In DNA, the CDR3 is TGTGCCAGCTCACCAGCAGATGTGGCTCTTAATGAAAAACTGTTTTTT. This gives the protein CASSPADVALNEKLFF.